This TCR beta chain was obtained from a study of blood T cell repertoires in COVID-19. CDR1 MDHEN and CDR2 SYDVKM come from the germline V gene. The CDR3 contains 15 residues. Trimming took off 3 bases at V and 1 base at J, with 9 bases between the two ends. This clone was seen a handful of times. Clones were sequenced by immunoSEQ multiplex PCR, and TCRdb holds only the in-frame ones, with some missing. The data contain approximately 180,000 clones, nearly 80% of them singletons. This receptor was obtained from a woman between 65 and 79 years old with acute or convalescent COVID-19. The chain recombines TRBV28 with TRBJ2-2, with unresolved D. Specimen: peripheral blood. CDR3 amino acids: CASSFMRWNTGELFF. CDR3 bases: TGTGCCAGCAGTTTTATGAGGTGGAACACCGGGGAGCTGTTTTTT.